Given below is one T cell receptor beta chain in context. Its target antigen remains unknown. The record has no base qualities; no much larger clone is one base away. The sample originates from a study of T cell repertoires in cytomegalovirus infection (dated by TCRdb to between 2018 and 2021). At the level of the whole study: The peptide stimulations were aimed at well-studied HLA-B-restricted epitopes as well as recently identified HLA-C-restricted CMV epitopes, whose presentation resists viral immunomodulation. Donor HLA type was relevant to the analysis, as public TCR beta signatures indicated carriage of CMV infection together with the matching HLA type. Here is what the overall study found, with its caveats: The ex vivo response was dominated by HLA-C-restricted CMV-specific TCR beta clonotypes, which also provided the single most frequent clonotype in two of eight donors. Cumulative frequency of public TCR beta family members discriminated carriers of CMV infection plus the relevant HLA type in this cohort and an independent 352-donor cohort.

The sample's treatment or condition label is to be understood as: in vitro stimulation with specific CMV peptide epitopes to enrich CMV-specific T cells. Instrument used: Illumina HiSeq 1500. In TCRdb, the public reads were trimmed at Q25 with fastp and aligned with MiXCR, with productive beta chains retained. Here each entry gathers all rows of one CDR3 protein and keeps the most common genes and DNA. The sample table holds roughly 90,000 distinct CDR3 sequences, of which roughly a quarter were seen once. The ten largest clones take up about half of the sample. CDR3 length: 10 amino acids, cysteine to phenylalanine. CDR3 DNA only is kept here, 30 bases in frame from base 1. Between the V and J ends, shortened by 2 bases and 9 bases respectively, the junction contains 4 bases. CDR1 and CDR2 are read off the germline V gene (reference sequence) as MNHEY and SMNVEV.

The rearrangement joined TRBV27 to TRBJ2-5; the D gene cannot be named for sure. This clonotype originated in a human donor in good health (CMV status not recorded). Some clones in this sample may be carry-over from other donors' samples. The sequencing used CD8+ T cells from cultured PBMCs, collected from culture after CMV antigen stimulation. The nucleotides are TGTGCCAGCAGTTTAAGGCCCCAGTACTTC. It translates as CASSLRPQYF.